These 30 T cell receptor beta chains originate from one sample sequenced in a study of T cell responses to AZD1222 COVID-19 vaccine. Only in-frame clones appear in the TCRdb table, and some are missing; sequencing was by immunoSEQ multiplex PCR. The sample carries more than 150,000 clones, just over 90% recorded once. Specimen: peripheral blood, collected 28 days after the second AZD1222 dose. Receptor source: an adult who received the AZD1222 COVID-19 vaccine.

The CDR3 loop reads CSASARYGYTF. The CDR3 DNA reads TGCAGTGCTAGTGCACGGTATGGCTACACCTTC. The chain recombines TRBV20-1 with TRBJ1-2; D is unclear. CDR3 size: 11 residues. V lost 3 bases and J 5 bases, leaving 7 bases between the germline ends. From germline, CDR1 is DFQATT and CDR2 SNEGSKA (reference sequence).

The J gene is TRBJ1-1, the V gene TRBV19; TRBD1 might be the D (6 bases). V was pared by 0 bases and J by 6 bases, with 14 bases between. The CDR3 totals 15 residues. Germline V CDR1 and CDR2: LNHDA, SQIVND (reference sequence). For the CDR3, the DNA is TGTGCCAGTAGTATAGATCGGGGGCGCGTCGCTGAAGCTTTCTTT. Translation gives CASSIDRGRVAEAFF. The full variable domain, its missing parts supplied by reference TRBV19 and TRBJ1-1, is DGGITQSPKYLFRKEGQNVTLSCEQNLNHDAMYWYRQDPGQGLRLIYYSQIVNDFQKGDIAEGYSVSREKKESFPLTVTSAQKNPTAFYLCASSIDRGRVAEAFFGQGTRLTVV.

In its sample, this clone was seen a few times. An end of the junction does not agree with germline; a read error may underlie this. J is TRBJ1-3 and V is TRBV5-4; possibly TRBD1 for D (6 bases). The germline V gene has CDR1 SGHNT and CDR2 YYREEE (reference sequence). This CDR3 is built from 12 residues. CDR3 protein: CASSLDRQTLNF. The CDR3 DNA sequence: TGTGCCAGCAGCCTGGACAGACAAACCCTCAATTTT. Based on the CDR3 plus reference TRBV5-4 and TRBJ1-3, the full variable domain is ETGVTQSPTHLIKTRGQQVTLRCSSQSGHNTVSWYQQALGQGPQFIFQYYREEENGRGNFPPRFSGLQFPNYSSELNVNALELDDSALYLCASSLDRQTLNFGEGSWLTVV.

The V and J genes are TRBV30 and TRBJ1-1; weak D call: TRBD1 (6 bases). Trimming pared 2 bases from V and 3 bases from J, leaving 10 bases between. The CDR3 runs 13 residues. Germline CDR1 reads GTSNPN; CDR2 reads SVGIG (reference sequence). The CDR3 protein is CAWSTNRDTEAFF. For the CDR3, the DNA is TGTGCCTGGAGTACGAACAGGGACACTGAAGCTTTCTTT.

This clone was counted a single time. The chain recombines TRBV27 with TRBJ1-5, with D perhaps matching TRBD1 (6 bases). Per germline, CDR1 MNHEY and CDR2 SMNVEV (reference sequence). The CDR3 totals 14 residues. With 5 bases removed from V and 5 bases from J, the gap between germline ends came to 13 bases. CDR3 nucleotide sequence: TGTGCCAGCAGTCCCCGGACAGTGTATCAGCCCCAGCATTTT. Translated: CASSPRTVYQPQHF.

The CDR3 DNA reads as TGTGCCTGGAGTATACATGATGAAAAACTGTTTTTT. It translates to CAWSIHDEKLFF. The chain joins TRBV30 to TRBJ1-4; D remains unclear. The V gene's germline CDR1 is GTSNPN and CDR2 SVGIG (reference sequence). This CDR3 has 12 amino acids. Trimming shortened V by 2 bases and J by 6 bases, and 7 bases separated the two germline ends. Based on the CDR3 plus reference TRBV30 and TRBJ1-4, the full variable domain is SQTIHQWPATLVQPVGSPLSLECTVEGTSNPNLYWYRQAAGRGLQLLFYSVGIGQISSEVPQNLSASRPQDRQFILSSKKLLLSDSGFYLCAWSIHDEKLFFGSGTQLSVL.

The V gene is TRBV6-5, the J gene TRBJ1-1; tentatively, D is TRBD1 (6 bases). The CDR3 is made up of 15 amino acids. Looked up from germline, CDR1 is MNHEY and CDR2 is SVGAGI. Trimming removed 0 bases at V and 8 bases at J, with 16 bases between. The CDR3 DNA reads as TGTGCCAGCAGTTACTCCTTCCAGGGGCAGTCCGAAGCTTTCTTT. Protein sequence: CASSYSFQGQSEAFF.

CDR3 in amino acids: CASSLLHTEAFF. In DNA form, the CDR3 reads TGTGCCAGCAGCTTACTCCACACTGAAGCTTTCTTT. The chain is built from TRBV7-9 and TRBJ1-1; D is undetermined. Trimming pared 2 bases from V and 3 bases from J, leaving 4 bases between. The germline CDR1 and CDR2 sequences are SEHNR and FQNEAQ (reference sequence). The CDR3 length is 12 residues.

The chain couples TRBV7-2 to TRBJ2-2; 7 bases align to TRBD2. V lost 5 bases, J lost 5 bases, and 8 bases stayed unmatched. Per germline, CDR1 SGHTA and CDR2 FQGNSA. The CDR3 is 15 residues long. The CDR3 protein is CASSPLRGKTGELFF. The CDR3 DNA reads as TGTGCCAGCAGCCCACTGCGGGGGAAAACCGGGGAGCTGTTTTTT.

The chain couples TRBV28 to TRBJ1-1; possibly TRBD1 for D (5 bases). CDR1 and CDR2 (germline): MDHEN, SYDVKM. The CDR3 consists of 14 residues. Trimming stripped 3 bases from V and 0 bases from J, with 8 bases between. Here the CDR3 DNA reads TGTGCCAGCAGTTTCGGCAGGGTGAACACTGAAGCTTTCTTT. It specifies CASSFGRVNTEAFF.

A note on this clone: A junction end diverges from the germline sequence, so it may reflect a read error. The genes are TRBV7-8 and TRBJ1-2; 8 positions match TRBD1. The CDR3 is made up of 14 amino acids. Germline V gene sequence: CDR1 SGHVS, CDR2 FQNEAQ. The CDR3 is CASSLAMTGDGYTF. CDR3 nucleotides: TGTGCCAGCAGCCTAGCGATGACAGGGGATGGCTACACCTTC.

CDR3 in DNA: TGTGCCAGCAGCTTAGGTCTGGGAGGGCTAGCGGGCCAAGAGACCCAGTACTTC. This sequence encodes CASSLGLGGLAGQETQYF. The chain joins TRBV7-6 to TRBJ2-5; 8 bases fit TRBD2. With 1 base clipped from V and 1 base from J, the junction kept 11 bases outside the gene matches. This CDR3 contains 18 residues. Germline CDR1 reads SGHVS; CDR2 reads FNYEAQ.

V and J are TRBV19 and TRBJ2-5; D remains unclear. The ends were cut back, 5 bases at V and 5 bases at J, with 12 bases in the middle. Germline V CDR1 and CDR2: LNHDA, SQIVND (reference sequence). The CDR3 contains 13 residues. The CDR3 DNA follows: TGTGCCAGTAGTTCCCGACTGGGGGAGACCCAGTACTTC. As protein: CASSSRLGETQYF.

This clone was seen just once. The chain is built from TRBV7-2 and TRBJ2-7; 9 positions match TRBD2. Looked up from germline, CDR1 is SGHTA and CDR2 is FQGNSA. J was trimmed by 0 bases and V by 5 bases; bases with no gene match: 17. The CDR3 is 19 amino acids. The DNA for the CDR3 is TGTGCCAGCAGCCCCCGGGAAGCGGGAGGTCTCGTAAGCTCCTACGAGCAGTACTTC. This translates into CASSPREAGGLVSSYEQYF.

The J gene is TRBJ2-2, the V gene TRBV27, with a tentative D call TRBD2 (5 bases). Trimming shortened V by 5 bases and J by 4 bases, and 20 bases separated the two germline ends. CDR3 length: 17 amino acids. Germline-derived CDR1 and CDR2 are MNHEY and SMNVEV (reference sequence). This chain's CDR3 is CASSPVALRGGTGELFF. The CDR3 nucleotides are TGTGCCAGCAGTCCGGTGGCCCTACGAGGAGGCACCGGGGAGCTGTTTTTT.

The chain joins TRBV28 to TRBJ2-1, with D possibly being TRBD1 (6 bases). The CDR3 has 13 residues. V gave up 7 bases and J gave up 2 bases, with 9 bases separating them. The V gene's germline CDR1 is MDHEN and CDR2 SYDVKM. The CDR3 DNA is TGTGCCAGCACAGGGGACCCCTACAATGAGCAGTTCTTC. The encoded protein is CASTGDPYNEQFF.

The CDR3: CSVGTGSSNQPQHF. The CDR3 DNA reads as TGCAGCGTTGGGACAGGGTCGAGCAATCAGCCCCAGCATTTT. V and J are TRBV29-1 and TRBJ1-5, with 8 nucleotides matching TRBD1. The CDR3 is 14 residues long. The junction had 3 bases not matched to a gene; V was cut back by 4 bases and J by 1 base. CDR1 and CDR2 (germline): SQVTM, ANQGSEA.

The chain carries TRBV19 and TRBJ1-6; TRBD1 matches at 7 bases. Germline V lookup: CDR1 LNHDA, CDR2 SQIVND (reference sequence). This CDR3 is 15 amino acids long. The V and J ends lost 6 bases and 7 bases, in that order; junction bases with no gene match: 9. The CDR3 here is CASRSETGSNSPLHF. The CDR3 DNA is TGTGCCAGTAGGTCGGAGACAGGGTCCAATTCACCCCTCCACTTT. Filled out from reference TRBV19 and TRBJ1-6, the complete variable domain reads DGGITQSPKYLFRKEGQNVTLSCEQNLNHDAMYWYRQDPGQGLRLIYYSQIVNDFQKGDIAEGYSVSREKKESFPLTVTSAQKNPTAFYLCASRSETGSNSPLHFGNGTRLTVT.

The chain joins TRBV25-1 to TRBJ2-1; 9 positions match TRBD2. Per germline, CDR1 MGHDK and CDR2 SYGVNS. The CDR3 extends over 13 amino acids. The trim removed 10 bases at V and 5 bases at J, leaving 6 bases unmatched. Here the CDR3 DNA reads TGTGCCACGGCGGGGGGGACGAACAATGAGCAGTTCTTC. This codes for CATAGGTNNEQFF.

This clone is a singleton in its sample. The rearrangement joins TRBV7-6 to TRBJ2-1, with 7 bases identical to TRBD2. CDR1 SGHVS and CDR2 FNYEAQ come from the germline V gene. The CDR3 contains 20 residues. V dropped 5 bases and J dropped 5; count of bases not matched to a gene: 24. Written as DNA, the CDR3 is TGTGCCAGCAGCCTGGAGGGGTTAGAGCCGGCGGGGGAGACCGACAATGAGCAGTTCTTC. It encodes CASSLEGLEPAGETDNEQFF.

The chain employs TRBV19 and TRBJ2-2, with 9 nucleotides matching TRBD2. The trim removed 2 bases at V and 6 bases at J, leaving 10 bases unmatched. The CDR3 has 17 residues. The germline V gene has CDR1 LNHDA and CDR2 SQIVND (reference sequence). The CDR3 is CASSIIAGVIYSGELFF. Written as DNA, the CDR3 is TGTGCCAGTAGTATAATAGCGGGGGTGATTTACTCCGGGGAGCTGTTTTTT.

The chain couples TRBV2 to TRBJ1-1, with D possibly matching TRBD1 (6 bases). Per the germline V gene, CDR1 is SNHLY and CDR2 is FYNNEI. Trimming removed 4 bases from V and 0 bases from J, with 9 bases in between. The CDR3 is 14 residues long. The chain's CDR3 is CASSVRDMNTEAFF. The CDR3 nucleotides are TGTGCCAGCAGTGTCCGGGACATGAACACTGAAGCTTTCTTT. The full variable domain, completed using reference TRBV2 and TRBJ1-1, is EPEVTQTPSHQVTQMGQEVILRCVPISNHLYFYWYRQILGQKVEFLVSFYNNEISEKSEIFDDQFSVERPDGSNFTLKIRSTKLEDSAMYFCASSVRDMNTEAFFGQGTRLTVV.

The rearrangement links TRBV7-9 to TRBJ2-7; no clear D gene. Trimming cost V 2 bases and J 0 bases, with 8 bases left between them. CDR1 and CDR2 (germline): SEHNR, FQNEAQ (reference sequence). This CDR3 is 14 amino acids long. The CDR3 is CASSLIPTSYEQYF. The CDR3 nucleotides read TGTGCCAGCAGCTTAATTCCAACCTCCTACGAGCAGTACTTC.

The chain is built from TRBV12-5 and TRBJ1-5; 8 nucleotides line up with TRBD1. This CDR3 is 18 amino acids long. Trimming removed 0 bases from V and 5 bases from J; junction bases left unmatched: 12. The germline gives CDR1 LGHNT, CDR2 FRNRAP. The CDR3 spells CASGLVSLETGVHQPQHF. CDR3 in DNA: TGTGCTAGTGGTTTGGTAAGCCTCGAGACAGGGGTCCATCAGCCCCAGCATTTT.

This clone occurred once. This chain joins TRBV5-1 and TRBJ1-5; D uncertain. The V and J ends lost 4 bases and 4 bases respectively, with 12 bases between them. Germline V gene lookup returns CDR1 SGHRS and CDR2 YFSETQ. The CDR3 sequence is 14 residues long. This chain's CDR3 is CASSLNAGNQPQHF. In nucleotides, the CDR3 is TGCGCCAGCAGCCTAAATGCGGGTAATCAGCCCCAGCATTTT.

The chain combines TRBV6-2 or TRBV6-3 with TRBJ2-1, with TRBD2 identical over 10 bases. The CDR3 covers 15 residues. The germline CDR1 and CDR2 sequences are MNHEY and SVGEGT. Trimming removed 0 bases from V and 6 bases from J; junction bases left unmatched: 2. CDR3 sequence reads: CASSYSASGSNEQFF. The DNA for the CDR3 is TGTGCCAGCAGTTACTCGGCTAGCGGGAGCAATGAGCAGTTCTTC.

The chain couples TRBV3-1 (or the pseudogene TRBV3-2) to TRBJ2-5; TRBD1 or TRBD2 may be the D gene (5 bases each). Trimming removed 7 bases at V and 11 bases at J, with 23 bases between. CDR3 length: 14 amino acids. CDR1 and CDR2 from the germline V gene are LGHDT and YNNKEL (reference sequence). The chain's CDR3 is CASTPVSGGVSQYF. CDR3 sequence (DNA): TGTGCCAGCACTCCCGTCTCTGGGGGTGTTTCACAGTACTTC.

The chain has TRBV18 and TRBJ1-5; TRBD1 is a possible D gene (5 bases). Germline V gene data show CDR1 as KGHSH and CDR2 as LQKENI. Trimming pared 3 bases from V and 5 bases from J, leaving 8 bases between. The CDR3 is 13 amino acids. The CDR3 nucleotides are TGTGCCAGCTCACCTGGAGGGGATCAGCCCCAGCATTTT. Translating it yields CASSPGGDQPQHF.

The chain combines TRBV4-2 with TRBJ2-3; 10 nucleotides match TRBD2. The V gene's germline CDR1 is LGHNA and CDR2 YNFKEQ. The CDR3 loop spans 18 amino acids. Germline trimming cut 0 bases from V and 2 bases from J; bases unmatched to any gene: 8. The CDR3 spells CASSQDLDGTSATDTQYF. The CDR3 DNA sequence: TGTGCCAGCAGCCAAGATCTCGACGGGACTAGCGCCACAGATACGCAGTATTTT.

This clone was seen once. This chain joins TRBV5-1 and TRBJ2-3, with a tentative D call TRBD1 (5 bases). The CDR3 has 15 residues. Germline CDR1 and CDR2: SGHRS and YFSETQ. The V end lost 0 bases, the J end lost 2 bases, and 10 bases lay between the germline ends. CDR3 in DNA: TGCGCCAGCAGCTTGGCTATACAGGCCACAGATACGCAGTATTTT. Protein: CASSLAIQATDTQYF.